This section outlines one TCR beta chain sequence together with its context. What it recognizes is unknown. The sample is drawn from a study of T cells expressing NK-cell markers. The wider study: There were seven HCMV-seropositive donors and one seronegative donor among the eight sequenced. Notes on the study in general: Dominant NKG2C+ clonotypes in about six donors made up about 1.0-7.0% of CD8+ T cells. For a handful of donors, these clonotypes were likewise the leading ones in the CD3+CD56-NKG2C+ fraction.

Researchers built TCR beta cDNA using 5'RACE template switching with UMIs. TCRdb re-called the 5' RACE reads, yielding one record per CDR3 amino acid sequence without DNA. This sample contains about 460,000 distinct CDR3 sequences. Sequenced sample: blood T cells: a sorted CD56 or NKG2C T cell subset, CD4+ or CD8+ T cells, or bulk PBMC T cells (not recorded which). This sequence was found in a woman aged 50 to 60 in good health.

CDR3 in amino acids: CASSSGLAGGINEQFF. J is TRBJ2-1 and V is TRBV11-3; TCRdb returns TRBD2, unconfirmable since there is no DNA. Germline V gene sequence: CDR1 SGHNT, CDR2 YENEEA. This CDR3 contains 16 residues.